This T cell receptor (beta chain) was captured by sequencing in a study of tumor-infiltrating lymphocytes in primary liver carcinoma (dated 2017 in TCRdb). About the full investigation: Of the five patients (three men and two women, aged 30 to 69 years), four had hepatocellular carcinoma and one had combined HCC and intrahepatic cholangiocarcinoma. The five patients had tumors staged T1-T3 N0M0, with maximum diameters ranging from roughly 4.2 to 11 cm. Each sample produced about 3.5 to 8 million productive TCRbeta reads, and read depth showed no significant difference between tissue types. For each liver tumor, the study sampled five regions along with adjacent normal tissue and blood, and applied TCRbeta repertoire sequencing, expression microarrays and whole-exome sequencing. TCRbeta repertoire sequencing covered 35 or so specimens from 5 patients: around 25 tumor regions, 5 adjacent noncancerous liver tissues and 5 peripheral blood samples. The roughly 25 tumor region samples were profiled with Agilent mRNA microarrays so that TCRbeta repertoire diversity could be related to the local molecular phenotype. Technical replicate repertoires showed high reproducibility, with mean shared-clone rates approximately 0.9 and correlation coefficients above 0.95.

Starting from 500 to 650 ng total RNA, TCRbeta-specific cDNA was produced by reverse transcription with a constant-region primer and ProtoScript II reverse transcriptase. TCRbeta libraries were built with three nested multiplex PCR rounds, a slightly modified ARM-PCR procedure. Each of the first two PCR rounds ran for around 9 cycles and used multiplex TRBV1-TRBV30 forward primers together with a Cbeta reverse primer. Sample barcodes and Illumina adapters were attached in a final 25-cycle PCR using Deep VentR polymerase. Before sequencing, amplicons of 200-500 bp were purified from gel using a QIAquick gel extraction kit. An Illumina HiSeq 2500 was used to sequence the TCRbeta amplicons with 250-bp paired-end reads. From the authors' description of their analysis: Quality trimming of reads was performed with Trimmomatic v0.33, and paired reads were merged with FLASH v1.2.11 so that full CDR3 sequences could be recovered. V, D and J germline segments were assigned to the rearranged TCRbeta sequences by MiGEC v1.2.1b. Clonotype statistics and Shannon-Wiener diversity indices were computed with VDJtools v1.0.0. Except for diversity analysis, only each sample's 250 most abundant clonotypes were used in subsequent analyses to reduce sampling bias. TCRdb cleaned the public reads at Q25 with fastp, built clones with MiXCR and kept in-frame beta chains. Rows are combined by CDR3 protein, so each entry shows the most common genes and DNA. The authors' filters were not applied to this entry. The sample contains about 120,000 distinct CDR3 sequences, about 59% of them found a single time. The ten most abundant clones make up roughly 8.8% of the sample.

V trim: 5 bases; J trim: 7 bases; unmatched bases: 7. The CDR3 contains 16 residues, cysteine and phenylalanine counted. The kept DNA is CDR3 alone, 48 bases in frame from the first base. Results the study describes overall, beyond this receptor: Compared with blood, tumors had a significantly larger share of the repertoire taken up by the top 250 clones (p = 0.039). Only the TCR beta chain was sequenced, so true repertoire diversity is likely underestimated because unpaired alpha chains were not captured. Only roughly 7-24% of top clones appeared in all five regions of a tumor, which suggests that tumor-infiltrating T cells are spatially heterogeneous. Only 4 to 6 patients were included in the study, and the authors note that the findings should be validated in a larger study. Since the samples were bulk and unsorted, there was no way to compare CD4+ and CD8+ T cell repertoires. Consistent with antigen-driven expansion, pairs of tumor regions showed higher repertoire overlap (mean around 36%) than either tumor-adjacent pairs (roughly 17%) or tumor-blood pairs (approximately 15%).

This clonotype has ten or more counts. Its antigen is unknown. Per-nucleotide qualities are absent, and no much larger clonotype sits a single base away. Total RNA and DNA were co-extracted without cell sorting from around 20-30 mg of bulk tissue using the AllPrep DNA/RNA mini kit. A few patients with histopathologically diagnosed primary liver carcinoma underwent surgical resection in China between 2015 and March 2016. At the time of sampling, the patients had chronic HBV infection and had not received any treatment. Five spatially separated regions were sampled from each tumor: the superior, inferior, left-lateral and right-lateral poles, plus the tumor centre. Histology showed that every tumor sample contained more than 75% viable tumor cells. Fresh tumor and adjacent tissue pieces were bisected, with one half stored in RNAlater at -80 degrees C and the other half sent for histology.

This clonotype originated in a woman in her fifties or sixties with primary liver carcinoma and hepatitis B virus infection. Material for sequencing was liver tumor tissue from sampling region 1. The sample's cell subset or site label is to be understood as: tumor region T1, superior pole. Here the chain combines TRBV12-3 or TRBV12-4 and TRBJ1-6, with 11 junctional bases fitting TRBD1. Here the CDR3 is given as CASSQGQGGLNSPLHF. The nucleotides are TGTGCCAGCAGTCAGGGACAGGGGGGCTTGAATTCACCCCTCCACTTT.